This T cell receptor (beta chain) is from a study of identical twins. TCRdb passed the 5' RACE reads through MiXCR, listing each CDR3 protein once. This sample has approximately 600,000 distinct CDR3 sequences, with just over 7% found just once. CDR3 length: 13 residues. V was pared by 6 bases and J by 7 bases, with 16 bases between. CDR1 is DFQATT, CDR2 SNEGSKA, per germline (reference sequence). The same sample was also used in a study of yellow fever vaccine responses in identical twins.

This TCR was sampled from a woman in her late teens or twenties in good health. The chain is built from TRBV20-1 and TRBJ2-1; possibly TRBD1 for D (6 bases). Sequencing used PBMCs. CDR3 nucleotide sequence: TGCAGTGCCTCCGGGACAAACATTAATGAGCAGTTCTTC. Protein sequence: CSASGTNINEQFF.